Listed here is a single T cell receptor beta chain. This clone was picked up one time. What this receptor recognizes is not known. No base qualities exist here, and no much larger clone lies one base off it. This record belongs to a study of blood T cell repertoires in COVID-19 (dated by TCRdb to 2018 to 2020). Turning to the overall study: The collaborator samples originated in the United States, Italy and Spain and spanned the acute and convalescent phases of COVID-19. The material from the prospective study consisted of cDNA or gDNA derived from T cells, B-cell-depleted T cells, or PBMCs. Subjects who had been exposed to COVID-19, were actively infected with it, or had recovered from it provided the deeply sampled blood TCRbeta repertoires that made up the dataset. The repertoires were made available in a free public database intended to serve as a resource for research on the immune response to SARS-CoV-2. Samples were obtained from the ongoing ImmuneRACE study (first 160 participants) and from 1,000 to 1,500 subjects provided by 6 global collaborators. Sample metadata almost always included a de-identified subject ID, COVID-19 status, age in years and sex. Where available, HLA class I and class II types were obtained from metadata supplied by the sample provider rather than from assay-based typing. Overall study results and their limits: Clinical and demographic metadata were provided uncurated, with the amount varying by source and participant.

Reading the germline V gene gives CDR1 LGHNA and CDR2 YNFKEQ. The junction shows trimming of 0 bases on V and 3 bases on J, plus 9 bases between the germline ends. The CDR3 numbers 14 residues from cysteine through phenylalanine. Only CDR3 DNA is held: 42 bases, read in frame from base 1. TCRbeta CDR3 regions were amplified from genomic DNA using the immunoSEQ Assay, a bias-controlled multiplex PCR. The authors' pipeline ran thus. Within the assay, amplification of reference gene primers was used to estimate how many nucleated cells each sample contained. To quantify the absolute abundance of each unique TCRbeta CDR3 rearrangement, sequence reads were collapsed and filtered. Productive Simpson clonality was computed per sample as the square root of Simpson's diversity index over productive rearrangements. TCRdb re-hosts the immuneACCESS table, in-frame sequences only. Its copies lack some clones; in the studies checked, an unresolved V gene accounts for under half of them, and the cause for the rest is not known. V and J calls and clone size are given by that table; D and trimming were obtained from the DNA. The table for this sample lists approximately 220,000 clones; around 87% of them were counted only once. The ten top clones hold about 15% of the sample.

Enrolling through a virtual design, the prospective study's participants ranged in age from roughly 18 to 95 years and lived across about two dozen United States geographic areas. In the prospective study, participants were assigned to cohorts based on the clinical history participants reported in a screening survey and a study questionnaire. Exposed participants were defined as having been in contact with someone with a PCR-confirmed or clinician-diagnosed COVID-19 case within 2 weeks of study entry. In the prospective study, mobile phlebotomists collected whole blood, serum and a nasopharyngeal or oropharyngeal swab from each participant. Prospective study participants could optionally give additional blood draws and questionnaires over a roughly 2-month period. Blood samples from the prospective study were shipped frozen or at room temperature prior to DNA extraction.

This sequence uses TRBV4-2 and TRBJ2-7; a weak D assignment points to TRBD1 (6 bases agree). The sequenced sample consisted of PBMCs or T cells enriched from blood (not recorded which). The receptor comes from a man aged 25-45 years who had been exposed to COVID-19. At the DNA level, the sequence is TGTGCCAGCAGCCAAGAGGGACATAACTACGAGCAGTACTTC. Its coded protein is CASSQEGHNYEQYF.